Below are 10 T cell receptor beta chains sequenced from a single sample in a study of blood T cell repertoires in COVID-19. Generated by immunoSEQ multiplex PCR, the TCRdb table keeps only in-frame clones and is missing some. Here the sample spans under 200,000 clones, approximately 88% being singletons. The sequenced material came from peripheral blood. The source is a woman aged 55-75 years with acute or convalescent COVID-19.

The gene calls are TRBV9 and TRBJ2-1; 9 bases map to TRBD2. The V and J ends lost 2 bases and 3 bases, in that order; junction bases with no gene match: 6. CDR1 is SGDLS, CDR2 YYNGEE, per germline. The CDR3 runs to 16 residues. As DNA, the CDR3 is TGTGCCAGCAGCGTGGGATTAGCGGGGGACTACAATGAGCAGTTCTTC. Protein: CASSVGLAGDYNEQFF.

The chain uses TRBV10-2 and TRBJ2-1, with a possible D match to TRBD2 (5 bases). This CDR3 region has 15 residues. CDR1 and CDR2 (germline): WSHSY, SAAADI. V was trimmed by 3 bases and J by 8 bases, leaving 17 bases between them. In DNA, the CDR3 is TGCGCCAGCAGTGATCTGAGACTACTCACGTATGAGCAGTTCTTC. As protein: CASSDLRLLTYEQFF.

The chain joins TRBV5-8 to TRBJ1-1; maybe TRBD1 (5 bases). V was pared by 6 bases and J by 1 base, with 13 bases between. The CDR3 consists of 14 residues. Germline V gene sequence: CDR1 SGHTS, CDR2 YDEGEE. CDR3 sequence (DNA): TGTGCCAGCACGCATGGGGGGAAGAACACTGAAGCTTTCTTT. Encoded protein: CASTHGGKNTEAFF.

This clone was recorded only once. The chain recombines TRBV10-3 with TRBJ1-2, with D perhaps TRBD1 (5 bases). The germline CDR1 and CDR2 sequences are ENHRY and SYGVKD. Trimming took 6 bases from V and 8 from J, leaving 25 bases between them. CDR3 length: 16 amino acids. The CDR3, as DNA: TGTGCCATCAGCACGACAGCCGCTTTAAGTCTTCGCGGCTACACCTTC. Translated, it gives CAISTTAALSLRGYTF.

The CDR3 loop reads CASSSRGGAGANVLTF. The CDR3 bases are TGTGCCAGCAGCTCACGGGGGGGCGCTGGGGCCAACGTCCTGACTTTC. This sequence joins TRBV7-2 and TRBJ2-6, with 8 nucleotides matching TRBD2. CDR1 is SGHTA and CDR2 is FQGNSA in the germline V gene. The CDR3 spans 16 residues. J lost 2 bases, V lost 4 bases, and 4 bases had no gene match.

The chain couples TRBV7-9 to TRBJ2-5; TRBD2 matches at 16 bases. CDR1 is SEHNR and CDR2 is FQNEAQ in the germline V gene (reference sequence). Germline trimming cut 5 bases from V and 4 bases from J; bases unmatched to any gene: 7. CDR3 length: 17 residues. The CDR3 reads CASSGPGLAGGRETQYF. In nucleotides, the CDR3 is TGTGCCAGCAGCGGACCGGGACTAGCGGGGGGGCGAGAGACCCAGTACTTC. Filled out from reference TRBV7-9 and TRBJ2-5, the complete variable domain reads DTGVSQNPRHKITKRGQNVTFRCDPISEHNRLYWYRQTLGQGPEFLTYFQNEAQLEKSRLLSDRFSAERPKGSFSTLEIQRTEQGDSAMYLCASSGPGLAGGRETQYFGPGTRLLVL.

The chain employs TRBV10-3 and TRBJ2-7; D may be TRBD2 (5 bases). Trimming took off 2 bases at V and 2 bases at J, with 13 bases between the two ends. The CDR3 consists of 15 residues. Germline V gene sequence: CDR1 ENHRY, CDR2 SYGVKD. The CDR3 DNA reads as TGTGCCATCAGTGAGCCGATAAACGGGACCTACGAGCAGTACTTC. It specifies CAISEPINGTYEQYF.

The chain carries TRBV19 and TRBJ1-2; possible D gene TRBD1, 5 bases. CDR1 LNHDA and CDR2 SQIVND come from the germline V gene (reference sequence). Trimming stripped 6 bases from V and 7 bases from J, with 15 bases between. The length of the CDR3 is 13 residues. The DNA of the CDR3 is TGTGCCAGTAGCCCGACAGAAAGGGCTGGCTACACCTTC. Its translation: CASSPTERAGYTF.

The J gene is TRBJ2-1, the V gene TRBV15; 7 bases line up with TRBD2. Trimming removed 4 bases from V and 14 bases from J; junction bases left unmatched: 11. CDR3 length equals 13 residues. CDR1 LNHNV and CDR2 YYDKDF come from the germline V gene (reference sequence). Here the CDR3 DNA reads TGTGCCACCAGCATTCGGGGACTATCTGGGGAGTTCTTC. The encoded protein is CATSIRGLSGEFF.

V gene TRBV18 combines with J gene TRBJ1-1, with a weak D call TRBD1 (6 bases). The CDR3 runs 15 residues. V lost 6 bases to trimming and J lost 0 bases, with 14 bases between them. In germline, CDR1 is KGHSH, CDR2 LQKENI. CDR3 DNA sequence: TGTGCCAGCTCGCAATCCGGGACATTGAACACTGAAGCTTTCTTT. Translating gives CASSQSGTLNTEAFF.